Below, 2 T cell receptor beta chains from the same sample are listed, as sequenced in a study of T cells in Graves' hyperthyroidism and ophthalmopathy (dated by TCRdb to about 2019). The method behind the library was multiplex PCR. Sequencing instrument: Illumina HiSeq 2000. TCR beta CDR3 regions were amplified from RNA transcripts. A first-round RT-PCR of the TCR CDR3 used the HTBI primer set with the Qiagen OneStep RT-PCR kit. In-frame beta chains were kept once TCRdb had trimmed the public reads at Q25 with fastp and called clones with MiXCR. All rows with the same CDR3 protein become a single entry with the most common DNA and genes. The sample table lists about 580,000 distinct CDR3 sequences, about 45% of them with a count of one. The ten largest clones capture around 8% of the sample. The source material was peripheral blood or thyroid tissue (not recorded which). Receptors were obtained from a woman aged 18-29 years with Graves' hyperthyroidism.

This clonotype showed up many times. The chain links TRBV6-5 to TRBJ2-7; the match to TRBD1 covers 9 bases. The germline gives CDR1 MNHEY, CDR2 SVGAGI. V dropped 5 bases and J dropped 3; count of bases not matched to a gene: 11. This CDR3 has 16 residues. CDR3 sequence (DNA): TGTGCCAGCAGTGAAACCACCGGACAGGGGTACTACGAGCAGTACTTC. The encoded protein is CASSETTGQGYYEQYF.

The J gene is TRBJ2-1, the V gene TRBV29-1, with D possibly being TRBD2 (6 bases). This CDR3 is 14 amino acids long. V dropped 4 bases and J dropped 0 bases, with 10 bases sitting between them. CDR1 and CDR2 (germline): SQVTM, ANQGSEA. CDR3 in amino acids: CSVGRGLSYNEQFF. CDR3 DNA sequence: TGCAGCGTTGGGAGGGGACTCTCCTACAATGAGCAGTTCTTC.